A selection of T cell receptor beta chains follows, all from one sample in a study of cytomegalovirus exposure and HLA in healthy donors. Method: immunoSEQ multiplex PCR; TCRdb's copy keeps in-frame clones and lacks some. The sample records tens of thousands of clones, approximately 88% being singletons. Sequencing used PBMCs. These TCRs come from a man aged 18 to 29 in good health and CMV-seronegative. Both conserved end residues are trimmed from each CDR3.

v_call cdr3_length cdr3_aa
TRBV6-5 12 ASSPDRSNQPQH
TRBV23-1 12 ARRTGGSNTEAF
TRBV5-4 11 ASSASTSDEQY
TRBV5-1 11 ASSEDRSYEQY
TRBV5-1 14 ASSSPTDPGQETQY
TRBV4-1 12 ASSLRDREGEQY
TRBV5-4 11 ASSGGGDTEAF
TRBV2 11 ASSVQMGTEAF
TRBV5-1 12 ASSPIGGNTEAF
TRBV15 13 ATSRGGGSTDTQY
TRBV6-5 14 ASSYRSLTGDTEAF